The entry that follows covers one T cell receptor (beta chain) sequence. No antigen is known for it. The CDR3 regions of TCR beta were amplified from RNA transcripts. TCR CDR3 underwent first-round RT-PCR with the HTBI primer set. TCRdb re-derived calls from the multiplex PCR reads in MiXCR, one entry per CDR3 protein. The table lists a few hundred thousand distinct CDR3 sequences, around 14% of them singletons. Per the germline V gene, CDR1 is MRHNA and CDR2 is SNTAGT. The ends were cut back, 0 bases at V and 6 bases at J, with 9 bases in the middle. The CDR3 length is 14 residues. In making diagnoses, clinical symptoms, serum thyroxine and TRAb, thyroid ultrasound and orbital computed tomography were all used. These data come from a study of T cells in Graves' hyperthyroidism and ophthalmopathy. General observations from the study: The blood repertoire included most of the expanded thyroid clonotypes above 0.001.

Sequenced: blood. The chain carries TRBV6-4 and TRBJ2-1, with D perhaps TRBD2 (5 bases). The TCR comes from a woman aged 30 to 39 with Graves' hyperthyroidism. The CDR3 DNA reads as TGTGCCAGCAGTGACTCGGGAGATCTCAATGAGCAGTTCTTC. Residues: CASSDSGDLNEQFF.